The clone carrying this T cell receptor (beta chain) has only a few counts. Its antigen is not known. The TCRbeta library was prepared with unique molecular identifiers. MiXCR, applied by TCRdb to the PCR reads, yields one record per CDR3 protein. The table includes approximately 80,000 distinct CDR3 sequences, 14% detected once. The data stem from a study of T-cell reconstitution after alpha-beta-depleted transplantation in children. General study findings and limits: Some patients' high day-60 TCRbeta diversity was attributed to recipient cells surviving conditioning. Newly generated T cells supplied most T-cell counts and diversity one year post-transplant. There were reportedly several hundred expanded graft clones from which alpha-beta T cells came about two months after transplant.

Sequences were derived from PBMCs, mostly from graft donor cells, sampled 180 days after TCRalphabeta/CD19-depleted stem cell transplant. The receptor comes from a male patient under 10 years old who had a stem cell transplant for acute lymphoblastic leukemia, so the T cells may come from the graft donor.

The CDR3 sequence: CSAEGWVSGGQYF. The CDR3 DNA sequence: TGCAGTGCTGAGGGGTGGGTTTCAGGAGGGCAGTACTTC. The chain joins TRBV20-1 to TRBJ2-7; either TRBD1 or TRBD2 may fit D (5 bases each). Germline V gives CDR1 DFQATT, CDR2 SNEGSKA (reference sequence). The V end lost 5 bases, the J end lost 9 bases, and 20 bases lay between the germline ends. The CDR3 has 13 residues.